This T cell receptor (beta chain) was sequenced for a study of blood T cell repertoires in COVID-19. Study overall: Sites in the United States, Italy and Spain provided acute and convalescent COVID-19 samples. Nucleic acid was either cDNA or gDNA, and it came from T cells, B-cell-depleted T cells, or PBMCs.

The CDR3 spans 15 residues. The germline V gene has CDR1 WNHNN and CDR2 SYGVQD (reference sequence). V was clipped by 3 bases and J by 4 bases; unmatched bases: 4. Using immunoSEQ multiplex PCR, the repertoire was profiled, and TCRdb retains in-frame clones only, with some absent. The sample includes around 200,000 clones, 65% to 90% of them seen just once. V is TRBV10-1 and J is TRBJ2-3; 10 bases agree with TRBD2. The sequence came from a young woman who had been exposed to COVID-19. The sample was PBMCs or T cells enriched from blood (not recorded which). This CDR3 is CASSEASGGADTQYF. CDR3 nucleotides: TGCGCCAGCAGTGAAGCTAGCGGGGGCGCAGATACGCAGTATTTT.